The source of this T cell receptor (beta chain) is a study of CD4 T cells in relation to SARS-CoV-2 and coronaviruses. Overall study: TCR beta CDR3s were sequenced after 10-day antigen culture of PBMCs. Crossreactive spike epitopes shared across donors were mapped to their HLA restriction. The negative reference was HIV-1 Nef peptide pool or peptide-free culture.

This clone is termed medium-sized. The antigen remains unidentified. CD4+ T cells from unexposed donors were obtained before the COVID-19 pandemic (2011-2018). Isolation of CD4+ T cells took place after about 9 days in culture. Unexposed-donor CD4+ T cells were probed with SARS-CoV-2 S/N and four cold-coronavirus spikes, cells permitting. The V gene end was trimmed by 5 bases and the J gene end by 6 bases; junction bases not matched to a gene: 3. This CDR3 is built from 14 residues. Germline loops: CDR1 SGHTA, CDR2 FQGNSA. Clones were read by immunoSEQ multiplex PCR, and TCRdb kept only the in-frame ones, dropping some. The table records about 29,000 clones, 75% to 80% of them present only once.

This TCR derives from a human donor in good health. Sequenced input: CD4+ T cells from PBMCs, cultured in vitro. The rearrangement links TRBV7-2 to TRBJ2-2; 10 bases align to TRBD2. In DNA form, the CDR3 reads TGTGCCAGCAGCCTGACTAGCGGGTCCGGGGAGCTGTTTTTT. It encodes CASSLTSGSGELFF.